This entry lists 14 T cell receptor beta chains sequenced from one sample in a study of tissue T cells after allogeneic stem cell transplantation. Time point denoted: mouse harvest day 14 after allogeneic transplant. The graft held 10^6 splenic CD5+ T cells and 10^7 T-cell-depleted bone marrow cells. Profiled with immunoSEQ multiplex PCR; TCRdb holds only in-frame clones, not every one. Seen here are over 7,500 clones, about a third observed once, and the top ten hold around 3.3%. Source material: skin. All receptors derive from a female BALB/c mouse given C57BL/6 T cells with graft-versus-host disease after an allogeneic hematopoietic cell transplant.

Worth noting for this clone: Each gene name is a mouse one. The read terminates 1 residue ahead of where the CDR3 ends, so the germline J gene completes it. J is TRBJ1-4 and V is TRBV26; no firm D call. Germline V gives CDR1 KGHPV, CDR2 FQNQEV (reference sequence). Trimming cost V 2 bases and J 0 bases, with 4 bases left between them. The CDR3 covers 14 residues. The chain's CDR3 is CASSLHLSNERLFF. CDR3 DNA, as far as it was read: TGTGCCAGCAGTCTGCATCTTTCCAACGAAAGATTATTT.

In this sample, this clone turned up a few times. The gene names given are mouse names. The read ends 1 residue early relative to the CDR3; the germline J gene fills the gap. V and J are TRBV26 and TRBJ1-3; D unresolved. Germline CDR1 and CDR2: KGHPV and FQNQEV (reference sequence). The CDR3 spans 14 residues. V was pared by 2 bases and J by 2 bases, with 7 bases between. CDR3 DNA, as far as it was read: TGTGCCAGCAGTCTGAGGCAGGCTGGAAATACGCTCTAT. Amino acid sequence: CASSLRQAGNTLY. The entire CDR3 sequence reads CASSLRQAGNTLYF.

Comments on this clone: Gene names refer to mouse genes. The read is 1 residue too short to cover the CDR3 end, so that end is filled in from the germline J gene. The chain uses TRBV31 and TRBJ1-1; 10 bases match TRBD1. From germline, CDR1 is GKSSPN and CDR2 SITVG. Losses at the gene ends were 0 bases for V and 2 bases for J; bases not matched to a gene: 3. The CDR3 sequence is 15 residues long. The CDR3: CAWSLGTGANTEVFF. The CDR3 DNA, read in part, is TGTGCCTGGAGTCTAGGGACAGGGGCCAACACAGAAGTCTTC.

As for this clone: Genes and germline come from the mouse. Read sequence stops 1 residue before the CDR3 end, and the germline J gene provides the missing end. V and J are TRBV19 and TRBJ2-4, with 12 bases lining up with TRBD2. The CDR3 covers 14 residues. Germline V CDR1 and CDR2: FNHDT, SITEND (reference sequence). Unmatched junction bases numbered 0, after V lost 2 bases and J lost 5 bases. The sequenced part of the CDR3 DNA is TGTGCCAGCAGTATGACTGGGGGGGCAAACACCTTGTAC. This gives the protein CASSMTGGANTLY. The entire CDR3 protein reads CASSMTGGANTLYF.

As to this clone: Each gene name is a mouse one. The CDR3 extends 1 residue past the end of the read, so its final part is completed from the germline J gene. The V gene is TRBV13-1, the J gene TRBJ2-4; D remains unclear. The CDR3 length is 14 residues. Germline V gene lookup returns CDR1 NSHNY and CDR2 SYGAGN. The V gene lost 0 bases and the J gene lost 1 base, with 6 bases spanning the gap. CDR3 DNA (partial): TGTGCCAGCAGTGATGCTTGGGGTCAAAACACCTTGTAC. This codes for CASSDAWGQNTLY. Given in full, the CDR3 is CASSDAWGQNTLYF.

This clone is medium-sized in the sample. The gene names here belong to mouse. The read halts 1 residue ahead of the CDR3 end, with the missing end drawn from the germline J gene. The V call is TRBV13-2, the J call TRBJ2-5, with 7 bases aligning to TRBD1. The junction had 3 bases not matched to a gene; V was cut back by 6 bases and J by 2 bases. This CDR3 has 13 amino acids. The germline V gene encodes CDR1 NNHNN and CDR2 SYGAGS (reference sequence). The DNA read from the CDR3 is TGTGCCAGCGTGGGGACAGTCCAAGACACCCAGTAC. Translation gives CASVGTVQDTQY. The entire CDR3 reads CASVGTVQDTQYF.

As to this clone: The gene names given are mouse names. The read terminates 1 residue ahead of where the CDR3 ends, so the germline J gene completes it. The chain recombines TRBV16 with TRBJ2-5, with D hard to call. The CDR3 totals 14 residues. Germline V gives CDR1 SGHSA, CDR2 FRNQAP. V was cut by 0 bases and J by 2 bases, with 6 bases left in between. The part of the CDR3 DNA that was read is TGTGCAAGCAGCTTAGAGGGAGGCCAAGACACCCAGTAC. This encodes CASSLEGGQDTQY. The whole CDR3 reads CASSLEGGQDTQYF.

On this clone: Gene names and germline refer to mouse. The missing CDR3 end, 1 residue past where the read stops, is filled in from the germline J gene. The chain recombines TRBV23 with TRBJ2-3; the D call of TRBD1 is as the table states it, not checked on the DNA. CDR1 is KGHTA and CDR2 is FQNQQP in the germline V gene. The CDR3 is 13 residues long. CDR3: CSSSPTGDGTLYF. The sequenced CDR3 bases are TGCTCCAGCAGTCCGACAGGGGATGGAACGCTGTAT.

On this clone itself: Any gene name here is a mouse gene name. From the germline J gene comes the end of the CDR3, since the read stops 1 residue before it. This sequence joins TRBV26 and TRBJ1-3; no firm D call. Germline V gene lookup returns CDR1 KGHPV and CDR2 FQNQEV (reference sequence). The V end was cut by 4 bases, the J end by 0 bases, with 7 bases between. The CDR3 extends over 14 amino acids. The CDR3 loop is CASSQTISGNTLYF. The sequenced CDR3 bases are TGTGCCAGCAGTCAGACAATTTCTGGAAATACGCTCTAT.

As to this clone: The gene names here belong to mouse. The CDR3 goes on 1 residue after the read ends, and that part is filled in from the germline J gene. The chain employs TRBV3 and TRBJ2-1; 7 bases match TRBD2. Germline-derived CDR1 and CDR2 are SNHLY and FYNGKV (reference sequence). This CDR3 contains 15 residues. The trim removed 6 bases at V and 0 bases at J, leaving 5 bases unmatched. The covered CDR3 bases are TGTGCCAGCAGTTTCACTGGGGCTAACTATGCTGAGCAGTTC. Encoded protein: CASSFTGANYAEQF. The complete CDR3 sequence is CASSFTGANYAEQFF.

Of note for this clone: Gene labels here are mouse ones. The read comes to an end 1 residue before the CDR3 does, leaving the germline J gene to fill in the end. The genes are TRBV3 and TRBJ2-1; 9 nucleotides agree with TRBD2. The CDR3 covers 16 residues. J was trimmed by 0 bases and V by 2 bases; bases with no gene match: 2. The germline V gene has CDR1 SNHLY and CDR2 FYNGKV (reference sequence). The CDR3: CASSLRLGVNYAEQFF. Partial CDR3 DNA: TGTGCCAGCAGCTTAAGACTGGGGGTTAACTATGCTGAGCAGTTC.

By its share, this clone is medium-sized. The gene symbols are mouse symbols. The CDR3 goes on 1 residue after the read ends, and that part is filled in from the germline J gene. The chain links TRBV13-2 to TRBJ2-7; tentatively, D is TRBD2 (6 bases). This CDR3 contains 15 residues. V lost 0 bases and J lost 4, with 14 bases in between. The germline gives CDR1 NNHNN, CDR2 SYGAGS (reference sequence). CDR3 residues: CASGDATGLIYEQYF. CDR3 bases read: TGTGCCAGCGGTGATGCAACGGGACTTATTTATGAACAGTAC.

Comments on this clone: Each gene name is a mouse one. The CDR3: CASSLVGGGGDTQYF. Incomplete CDR3 DNA: TGTGCAAGCAGCTTAGTGGGGGGGGGCGGAGACACCCAGTAC. The chain has TRBV16 and TRBJ2-5; TRBD2 aligns across 8 bases. The read ends 1 residue early relative to the CDR3; the germline J gene fills the gap. Trimming removed 1 base from V and 5 bases from J; junction bases left unmatched: 5. This CDR3 is built from 15 residues. CDR1 and CDR2 (germline): SGHSA, FRNQAP.

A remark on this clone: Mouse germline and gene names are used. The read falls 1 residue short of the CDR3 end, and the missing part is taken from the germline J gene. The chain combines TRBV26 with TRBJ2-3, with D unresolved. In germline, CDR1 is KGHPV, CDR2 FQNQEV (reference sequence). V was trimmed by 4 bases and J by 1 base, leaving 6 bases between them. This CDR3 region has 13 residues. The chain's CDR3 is CASSQTRAETLYF. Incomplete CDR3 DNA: TGTGCCAGCAGTCAGACGCGTGCAGAAACGCTGTAT.